This T cell receptor (beta chain) was captured by sequencing in a study of blood T cell repertoires in COVID-19. Generated by immunoSEQ multiplex PCR, the TCRdb table keeps only in-frame clones and is missing some. The sample carries about 160,000 clones, 65% to 80% recorded once. The sequence was obtained from a man aged 55-75 years with acute or convalescent COVID-19. Input material: peripheral blood.

CDR3: CASSFQGTYYEQYF. CDR3 DNA sequence: TGTGCCAGCAGCTTCCAGGGGACCTACTACGAGCAGTACTTC. This chain connects TRBV11-2 to TRBJ2-7; D might be TRBD1 (6 bases). Between the trimmed V and J ends, which lost 3 bases and 3 bases, there was a span of 12 bases. Germline lookup yields CDR1 SGHAT and CDR2 FQNNGV. There are 14 residues in the CDR3.